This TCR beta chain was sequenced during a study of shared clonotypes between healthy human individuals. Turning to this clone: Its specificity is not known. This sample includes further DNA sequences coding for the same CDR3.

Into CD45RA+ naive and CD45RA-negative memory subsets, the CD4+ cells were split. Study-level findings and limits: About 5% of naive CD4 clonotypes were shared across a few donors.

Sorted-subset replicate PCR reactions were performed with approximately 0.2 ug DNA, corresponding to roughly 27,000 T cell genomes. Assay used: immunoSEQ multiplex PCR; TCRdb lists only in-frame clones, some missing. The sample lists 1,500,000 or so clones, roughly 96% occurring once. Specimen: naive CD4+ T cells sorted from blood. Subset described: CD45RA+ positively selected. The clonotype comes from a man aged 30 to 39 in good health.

Here the CDR3 DNA reads TGTGCCATCAGCCCGGGACAGGGCAGGTCCGGGGCCAACGTCCTGACTTTC. This sequence encodes CAISPGQGRSGANVLTF. This chain joins TRBV10-3 and TRBJ2-6, with 9 nucleotides matching TRBD1. There are 17 residues in the CDR3. From germline, CDR1 is ENHRY and CDR2 SYGVKD. J lost 4 bases, V lost 6 bases, and 10 bases had no gene match.